Below are 28 T cell receptor beta chains sequenced from a single sample in a study of vaccination and CD4 T cells after COVID-19 (dated by TCRdb to between 2021 and 2024). The library was made by PCR. For sequencing, an Illumina iSeq 100 was employed. DNA from cultured CD4+ T cells underwent TCR sequencing with the Oncomine TCR Beta short-read assay at the Johns Hopkins FTIC core. TCRdb's own reprocessing of the public reads used fastp at Q25 and MiXCR and kept productive beta chains. Every CDR3 protein is listed once, alongside the most common genes and DNA of its rows. A total of 20,000 to 30,000 distinct CDR3 sequences appear in this sample, 25% to 30% of them only once. Jointly, the top ten make up around 7.5% of the sample. No cognate antigen is known for these TCRs. Per the publication, the time point label means: late sampling 161 to 241 days after vaccination in a few convalescent patients. According to the study, the label for this sample's treatment or condition signals: approximately 9-day PBMC culture with coronavirus spike peptide pools or control peptides (ViraFEST assay).

Sequences were derived from CD4+ T cells from blood, cultured in vitro, sampled about 7 months after SARS-CoV-2 vaccination. The origin of the receptors is a human donor who had recovered from COVID-19.

This clonotype was observed a handful of times. This rearrangement joins TRBV10-1 to TRBJ2-3, with 10 bases fitting TRBD2. The CDR3 covers 15 residues. Trimming removed 6 bases from V and 1 base from J; junction bases left unmatched: 4. Germline lookup yields CDR1 WNHNN and CDR2 SYGVQD (reference sequence). The CDR3 DNA reads as TGCGCCAGCAGCAGGACTAGCGGACGCACAGATACGCAGTATTTT. It yields the protein CASSRTSGRTDTQYF.

This rearrangement joins TRBV6-1 to TRBJ2-7; 9 positions agree with TRBD2. The CDR3 covers 15 residues. With V trimmed by 2 bases and J by 5 bases, 7 bases remained unmatched. The germline V gene encodes CDR1 MNHNS and CDR2 SASEGT. CDR3 in amino acids: CASSEKAGGPDEQYF. CDR3 nucleotides: TGTGCCAGCAGTGAAAAGGCGGGAGGGCCCGACGAGCAGTACTTC.

CDR3 residues: CACQPGGAKNIQYF. The CDR3 nucleotides are TGTGCCTGCCAGCCCGGAGGGGCCAAAAACATTCAGTACTTC. V usage is TRBV19 and J usage is TRBJ2-4; weak D call: TRBD2 (6 bases). Trimming removed 11 bases at V and 1 base at J, with 15 bases between. Germline lookup yields CDR1 LNHDA and CDR2 SQIVND (reference sequence). The CDR3 has 14 residues.

The gene calls are TRBV6-1 and TRBJ2-1; TRBD2 aligns across 11 bases. Trimming removed 6 bases from V and 0 bases from J; junction bases left unmatched: 16. CDR1 and CDR2 (germline): MNHNS, SASEGT. CDR3 length: 20 residues. Here the CDR3 DNA reads TGTGCCAGCAGGCTAGCGGGAGGCAATCGAGGTCGCGGCTCCTACAATGAGCAGTTCTTC. Protein: CASRLAGGNRGRGSYNEQFF.

The rearrangement uses TRBV4-1 and TRBJ1-5; perhaps TRBD1 as D (6 bases). This CDR3 is built from 15 residues. Trimming took off 5 bases at V and 7 bases at J, with 18 bases between the two ends. Germline CDR1 is MGHRA and CDR2 is YSYEKL. The CDR3 here is CASSGGQTRGQPQHF. The CDR3 nucleotides are TGCGCCAGCAGCGGCGGACAGACACGGGGACAGCCCCAGCATTTT.

This clonotype appeared a few times. This chain joins TRBV7-2 and TRBJ2-1; 9 bases match TRBD2. The V gene end was trimmed by 3 bases and the J gene end by 5 bases; junction bases not matched to a gene: 5. This CDR3 is 15 amino acids long. CDR1 and CDR2 (germline): SGHTA, FQGNSA. For the CDR3, the DNA is TGTGCCAGCAGCTTCTCGGGACTAGCCGACAATGAGCAGTTCTTC. It codes for CASSFSGLADNEQFF.

This clonotype has just one count. The V gene is TRBV5-4, the J gene TRBJ2-1; D is perhaps TRBD2 (6 bases). This CDR3 spans 16 amino acids. Germline V gives CDR1 SGHNT, CDR2 YYREEE (reference sequence). Trimming pared 5 bases from V and 9 bases from J, leaving 24 bases between. The CDR3 DNA is TGTGCCAGCAGACGATACGGGGCTGGGGGGATGGGTGAGCAGTTCTTC. This translates into CASRRYGAGGMGEQFF.

By its share, this clonotype is medium-sized. V gene TRBV6-1 combines with J gene TRBJ2-3; weak D call: TRBD1 (5 bases). Germline CDR1 MNHNS, CDR2 SASEGT. The ends were cut back, 3 bases at V and 4 bases at J, with 11 bases in the middle. CDR3 length: 14 amino acids. CDR3: CASSDQGGADTQYF. CDR3 in DNA: TGTGCCAGCAGTGATCAGGGTGGCGCAGATACGCAGTATTTT.

The chain has TRBV27 and TRBJ1-1, with TRBD1 as a possible D gene (6 bases). The V end was cut by 5 bases, the J end by 1 base, with 8 bases between. Per germline, CDR1 MNHEY and CDR2 SMNVEV (reference sequence). The CDR3 is 13 residues long. The CDR3 is CASSQQGNTEAFF. The CDR3 bases are TGTGCCAGCAGTCAACAGGGGAACACTGAAGCTTTCTTT.

The chain is built from TRBV7-2 and TRBJ2-5; D gene ambiguous. Germline CDR1 reads SGHTA; CDR2 reads FQGNSA. The CDR3 totals 12 residues. V lost 5 bases, J lost 5 bases, and 9 bases lay in between. The CDR3 DNA follows: TGTGCCAGCAGCGACCTCGCCGAGACCCAGTACTTC. It translates to CASSDLAETQYF.

The chain is built from TRBV7-2 and TRBJ2-3; D tentatively reads TRBD1 or TRBD2 (6 bases each). Trimming pared 5 bases from V and 0 bases from J, leaving 21 bases between. The CDR3 consists of 18 residues. Germline values: CDR1 SGHTA, CDR2 FQGNSA. The CDR3 here is CASSARTGRPGSTDTQYF. In DNA form, the CDR3 reads TGTGCCAGCAGCGCACGAACAGGGAGGCCAGGAAGCACAGATACGCAGTATTTT. Full variable domain (rest looked up from reference TRBV7-2 and TRBJ2-3): GAGVSQSPSNKVTEKGKDVELRCDPISGHTALYWYRQSLGQGLEFLIYFQGNSAPDKSGLPSDRFSAERTGGSVSTLTIQRTQQEDSAVYLCASSARTGRPGSTDTQYFGPGTRLTVL.

The chain couples TRBV24-1 to TRBJ2-5; 14 bases map to TRBD2. The CDR3 is 16 residues long. V shed 4 bases and J 5 bases; nucleotides not matched to a gene: 5. Germline assignment: CDR1 KGHDR and CDR2 SFDVKD. CDR3 residues: CATSDSGLAGDETQYF. DNA for the CDR3: TGTGCCACCAGTGACTCGGGACTAGCGGGAGACGAGACCCAGTACTTC.

This chain links TRBV5-4 with TRBJ2-7, with TRBD2 matching 7 bases. Germline V gene lookup returns CDR1 SGHNT and CDR2 YYREEE (reference sequence). V was pared by 2 bases and J by 5 bases, with 10 bases of the junction left unmatched. This CDR3 has 15 residues. The CDR3 DNA is TGTGCCAGCAGCTTAATGGGTCTAGCGGATGACGAGCAGTACTTC. It encodes CASSLMGLADDEQYF.

This clonotype has just a few counts. The rearrangement links TRBV7-9 to TRBJ1-5; the D gene is possibly TRBD1 (5 bases). Germline CDR1 and CDR2: SEHNR and FQNEAQ (reference sequence). The CDR3 is 16 amino acids. Trimming cost V 6 bases and J 0 bases, with 15 bases left between them. CDR3 sequence: CASRSGTRGSNQPQHF. For the CDR3, the DNA is TGTGCCAGCAGGTCCGGGACCCGGGGTAGCAATCAGCCCCAGCATTTT.

J is TRBJ2-1 and V is TRBV5-4, with 11 bases that match TRBD2. Unmatched junction bases numbered 8, after V lost 0 bases and J lost 0 bases. Germline CDR1 is SGHNT and CDR2 is YYREEE (reference sequence). This CDR3 has 19 amino acids. The CDR3 sequence is CASSLGLAGSTSSYNEQFF. The CDR3 coding sequence is TGTGCCAGCAGCTTGGGACTAGCGGGATCGACGAGCTCCTACAATGAGCAGTTCTTC.

Judged by abundance, this clonotype is medium-sized. This sequence joins TRBV5-4 and TRBJ2-5; TRBD2 might be the D (5 bases). V gave up 3 bases and J gave up 5 bases, with 11 bases separating them. The germline V gene encodes CDR1 SGHNT and CDR2 YYREEE (reference sequence). This CDR3 comprises 13 residues. CDR3 sequence: CASSSNRGETQYF. The CDR3 DNA sequence: TGTGCCAGCAGCTCGAACCGCGGGGAGACCCAGTACTTC.

V usage is TRBV5-1 and J usage is TRBJ2-5; 8 positions agree with TRBD1. Trimming at V came to 4 bases and at J to 5 bases, leaving 7 bases not matched to a gene. Germline CDR1 reads SGHRS; CDR2 reads YFSETQ. There are 14 residues in the CDR3. CDR3 loop: CASSVGTGGETQYF. The CDR3 bases are TGCGCCAGCAGCGTAGGGACAGGAGGGGAGACCCAGTACTTC. Looking up the rest from reference TRBV5-1 and TRBJ2-5 gives the full variable domain: KAGVTQTPRYLIKTRGQQVTLSCSPISGHRSVSWYQQTPGQGLQFLFEYFSETQRNKGNFPGRFSGRQFSNSRSEMNVSTLELGDSALYLCASSVGTGGETQYFGPGTRLLVL.

Written as DNA, the CDR3 is TGTGCCAGTAGTATTTCGGGGACAGGGCGCCAGCCCCAGCATTTT. This codes for CASSISGTGRQPQHF. The chain combines TRBV19 with TRBJ1-5; 9 bases align to TRBD1. The CDR3 is 15 amino acids. Germline V gene sequence: CDR1 LNHDA, CDR2 SQIVND (reference sequence). V lost 3 bases to trimming and J lost 7 bases; unmatched junction nucleotides: 7.

This clonotype was recorded at least ten times. The chain links TRBV20-1 to TRBJ1-5; D is ambiguous. V was shortened by 3 bases and J by 3 bases, with 12 bases between the two germline ends. Germline V lookup: CDR1 DFQATT, CDR2 SNEGSKA (reference sequence). CDR3 length: 14 amino acids. The CDR3 coding sequence is TGCAGTGCTAGCCCTTCCCAGGACAATCAGCCCCAGCATTTT. Its translation: CSASPSQDNQPQHF.

The sample holds one count of this clonotype. This chain uses TRBV11-3 with TRBJ2-1; D not resolved. V dropped 1 base and J dropped 0 bases, with 10 bases sitting between them. From germline, CDR1 is SGHNT and CDR2 YENEEA. This CDR3 region has 16 residues. The chain's CDR3 is CASSLGRRSSYNEQFF. DNA for the CDR3: TGTGCCAGCAGCTTAGGGCGCAGGAGCTCCTACAATGAGCAGTTCTTC.

The chain combines TRBV6-1 with TRBJ2-5, with 9 bases aligning to TRBD2. V shed 7 bases, J shed 8 bases, and the junction held 11 bases outside the gene matches. The CDR3 loop spans 14 amino acids. Germline CDR1 is MNHNS and CDR2 is SASEGT. This CDR3 is CASNPGTSSPTQYF. CDR3 nucleotides: TGTGCCAGCAACCCTGGGACTAGCTCTCCTACCCAGTACTTC.

There are a few counts of this clonotype. The rearrangement links TRBV28 to TRBJ2-1; no clear D gene. The CDR3 contains 11 residues. The germline V gene encodes CDR1 MDHEN and CDR2 SYDVKM. V was clipped by 6 bases and J by 9 bases, with 9 bases between them. CDR3: CASRTDLEQFF. In DNA form, the CDR3 reads TGTGCCAGCAGAACCGATCTTGAGCAGTTCTTC.

The chain carries TRBV19 and TRBJ2-1, with 7 positions matching TRBD2. The CDR3 sequence is 15 residues long. Germline CDR1 is LNHDA and CDR2 is SQIVND (reference sequence). Germline trimming cut 4 bases from V and 3 bases from J; bases unmatched to any gene: 6. The CDR3 nucleotides are TGTGCCAGTAGTACCAGCGGGAACCTCTACAATGAGCAGTTCTTC. Protein sequence: CASSTSGNLYNEQFF.

This chain connects TRBV2 to TRBJ2-5; TRBD1 agrees at 10 bases. V shed 5 bases, J shed 5 bases, and the junction held 8 bases outside the gene matches. Germline CDR1 is SNHLY and CDR2 is FYNNEI. This CDR3 has 15 amino acids. The CDR3 DNA reads TGTGCCAGCAGTACCCGACAGGGGGCGATCGAGACCCAGTACTTC. This encodes CASSTRQGAIETQYF.

This rearrangement joins TRBV10-3 to TRBJ2-7; 7 nucleotides agree with TRBD1. Germline CDR1 and CDR2: ENHRY and SYGVKD. The CDR3 extends over 16 amino acids. J was trimmed by 2 bases and V by 10 bases; bases with no gene match: 17. CDR3 coding DNA: TGTGCCACCCGCTCACGGGGTCGGGACAGACCCTACGAGCAGTACTTC. Protein product: CATRSRGRDRPYEQYF.

The rearrangement uses TRBV6-1 and TRBJ2-1; D is perhaps TRBD2 (5 bases). V lost 2 bases and J lost 6, with 17 bases in between. CDR1 and CDR2 from the germline V gene are MNHNS and SASEGT. This CDR3 region has 16 residues. The CDR3 loop reads CASSEMVAKGLNEQFF. The CDR3 bases are TGTGCCAGCAGTGAAATGGTAGCCAAAGGACTCAATGAGCAGTTCTTC.

CDR3 nucleotides: TGCGCCAGCAGTGAGGGGCGGAAGGACACAGATACGCAGTATTTT. Protein product: CASSEGRKDTDTQYF. This sequence joins TRBV10-2 and TRBJ2-3, with D hard to call. CDR1 is WSHSY, CDR2 SAAADI, per germline. The CDR3 covers 15 residues. The V and J ends lost 2 bases and 2 bases respectively, with 11 bases between them.

This clonotype was seen a handful of times. The rearrangement joins TRBV20-1 to TRBJ1-1; 8 nucleotides agree with TRBD1. The germline gives CDR1 DFQATT, CDR2 SNEGSKA (reference sequence). This CDR3 has 14 amino acids. Trimming at V came to 0 bases and at J to 7 bases, leaving 7 bases not matched to a gene. In DNA form, the CDR3 reads TGCAGTGCTAGAGATTTTACAGGGGGATATGAAGCTTTCTTT. It translates to CSARDFTGGYEAFF.